These 29 T cell receptor beta chains were all obtained from the same sample, sequenced in a study of vaccination effects on CD4 cells after COVID-19. No antigens are known for them. Antigen-specific CD4+ T cells were expanded with viral peptide pools in the ViraFEST assay before sequencing. Scientists isolated CD4+ T cells after a roughly nine-day culture period ended. Each participant was given two doses of one vaccine (BNT162b2 or mRNA-1273). The data were produced by immunoSEQ multiplex PCR, yet TCRdb's version contains in-frame clones alone and is incomplete. The table records fewer than 80,000 clones, 74% of them present only once. Sequencing was performed on CD4+ T cells from PBMCs cultured with HCoV-229E spike peptides, taken after COVID-19 vaccination. The origin of the receptors is a human donor who received a COVID-19 vaccine.

This clone was detected only once. The chain links TRBV10-3 to TRBJ1-1; 9 bases agree with TRBD1. V lost 4 bases and J lost 6; bases outside the gene matches: 9. This CDR3 region has 15 residues. Looked up from germline, CDR1 is ENHRY and CDR2 is SYGVKD. The CDR3 protein is CAISAIQGAGAEAFF. CDR3 sequence (DNA): TGTGCCATCAGTGCGATACAGGGGGCCGGCGCTGAAGCTTTCTTT.

Only one count was recorded for this clone. V and J are TRBV29-1 and TRBJ2-5, with a tentative D call TRBD2 (8 bases). Per germline, CDR1 SQVTM and CDR2 ANQGSEA. This CDR3 has 12 residues. V was cut by 5 bases and J by 11 bases, with 18 bases left in between. CDR3 sequence reads: CSVPGGGLAQYF. CDR3 in DNA: TGCAGCGTTCCAGGGGGAGGACTAGCTCAGTACTTC.

The rearrangement links TRBV6-5 to TRBJ1-3, with unresolved D. Germline assignment: CDR1 MNHEY and CDR2 SVGAGI. The CDR3 consists of 14 residues. The V gene lost 8 bases and the J gene lost 3 bases, with 14 bases spanning the gap. The CDR3: CASSGPAVGNTIYF. As DNA, the CDR3 is TGTGCCAGCTCTGGGCCCGCCGTTGGAAACACCATATATTTT.

This clone appeared a few times. The chain uses TRBV2 and TRBJ2-7; possible D gene TRBD2, 5 bases. Germline assignment: CDR1 SNHLY and CDR2 FYNNEI. CDR3 length: 13 residues. V shed 3 bases and J shed 6 bases, with 12 bases lying between them. The CDR3 here is CASSEQLESEQYV. DNA for the CDR3: TGTGCCAGCAGTGAGCAACTAGAAAGCGAGCAGTACGTC.

The chain uses TRBV4-3 and TRBJ1-1; D possibly corresponds to TRBD1 (5 bases). This CDR3 has 17 residues. CDR1 is LGHNA, CDR2 YSLEER, per germline. The V gene lost 0 bases and the J gene lost 1 base, with 15 bases spanning the gap. The CDR3 DNA is TGCGCCAGCAGCCAAGAGGGGCGGAACAACAGGAACACTGAAGCTTTCTTT. Its protein is CASSQEGRNNRNTEAFF.

This rearrangement joins TRBV24-1 to TRBJ2-2; D possibly corresponds to TRBD1 (6 bases). This CDR3 is 16 amino acids long. V gave up 9 bases and J gave up 0 bases, with 16 bases separating them. CDR1 and CDR2 from the germline V gene are KGHDR and SFDVKD. CDR3 nucleotides: TGTGCCACCGGCGACCGGGACATGACGAACACCGGGGAGCTGTTTTTT. Translated, it gives CATGDRDMTNTGELFF.

The chain recombines TRBV7-2 with TRBJ2-5, with TRBD2 identical over 9 bases. CDR1 is SGHTA and CDR2 is FQGNSA in the germline V gene. V was clipped by 3 bases and J by 2 bases; unmatched bases: 1. The CDR3 length is 14 residues. In nucleotides, the CDR3 is TGTGCCAGCAGCTTTAGCGGGGGACAAGAGACCCAGTACTTC. Amino acids: CASSFSGGQETQYF.

This clone was seen more than once but under ten times. J is TRBJ1-1 and V is TRBV5-5; no reliable D call. CDR3 length: 14 residues. In germline, CDR1 is SGHKS, CDR2 YYEKEE (reference sequence). V was pared by 4 bases and J by 3 bases, with 13 bases between. CDR3 nucleotides: TGTGCCAGCAGCCCCCAAATGGAAGACACTGAAGCTTTCTTT. Translating it yields CASSPQMEDTEAFF.

CDR3 DNA sequence: TGTGCCAGCAGCCCGATACTCCGGGACTCACCTAGAGAGACCCAGTACTTC. This sequence encodes CASSPILRDSPRETQYF. The V and J genes are TRBV3-1 (or the pseudogene TRBV3-2) and TRBJ2-5; maybe TRBD2 (6 bases). The V end was cut by 4 bases, the J end by 4 bases, with 22 bases between. In germline, CDR1 is LGHDT, CDR2 YNNKEL (reference sequence). This CDR3 region has 17 residues.

The chain joins TRBV28 to TRBJ1-5, with TRBD1 matching over 7 bases. CDR1 MDHEN and CDR2 SYDVKM come from the germline V gene. The CDR3 loop spans 15 amino acids. Germline trimming cut 6 bases from V and 4 bases from J; bases unmatched to any gene: 9. CDR3 region: CASRLRDRLNQPQHF. The CDR3 region has the DNA TGTGCCAGCAGACTTCGGGACAGATTGAATCAGCCCCAGCATTTT.

This clone came up once. The chain joins TRBV6-5 to TRBJ2-5; 11 nucleotides agree with TRBD1. The V segment lost 4 bases and the J segment 7 bases; nucleotides outside the gene matches: 5. There are 14 residues in the CDR3. Germline V lookup: CDR1 MNHEY, CDR2 SVGAGI. The CDR3 reads CASSWAGQGGTQYF. The DNA of the CDR3 is TGTGCCAGCAGTTGGGCGGGACAGGGGGGGACCCAGTACTTC.

This clone was counted once. The rearrangement links TRBV4-3 to TRBJ1-3, with D unclear. V lost 1 base and J 2 bases, leaving 12 bases between the germline ends. Germline assignment: CDR1 LGHNA and CDR2 YSLEER. This CDR3 has 16 amino acids. The CDR3: CASSQGRGSTGNTIYF. CDR3 sequence (DNA): TGCGCCAGCAGCCAAGGGCGCGGCAGTACTGGAAACACCATATATTTT.

V and J are TRBV6-2 or TRBV6-3 and TRBJ1-5; D gene unclear. The V end was cut by 5 bases, the J end by 0 bases, with 11 bases between. The CDR3 totals 15 residues. CDR1 MNHEY and CDR2 SVGEGT come from the germline V gene. CDR3 protein: CASSNTVYSNQPQHF. Here the CDR3 DNA reads TGTGCCAGCAGTAACACGGTTTATAGCAATCAGCCCCAGCATTTT.

The chain couples TRBV6-6 to TRBJ2-5; D unclear. V lost 0 bases and J 4 bases, leaving 3 bases between the germline ends. The CDR3 runs 12 residues. Germline assignment: CDR1 MNHNY and CDR2 SVGAGI (reference sequence). In nucleotides, the CDR3 is TGTGCCAGCAGTTACTCAGGAGAGACCCAGTACTTC. Translated: CASSYSGETQYF.

The genes are TRBV7-9 and TRBJ1-4; TRBD1 agrees at 9 bases. This CDR3 comprises 15 residues. Germline lookup yields CDR1 SEHNR and CDR2 FQNEAQ (reference sequence). Losses at the gene ends were 2 bases for V and 8 bases for J; bases not matched to a gene: 6. The CDR3, as DNA: TGTGCCAGCAGCTTACTACAGGGGGCGGGGGAAAAACTGTTTTTT. Its protein is CASSLLQGAGEKLFF.

This sequence joins TRBV13 and TRBJ1-2, with a possible D match to TRBD1 (5 bases). The length of the CDR3 is 14 residues. Germline CDR1 and CDR2: PRHDT and FYEKMQ (reference sequence). With 1 base removed from V and 4 bases from J, the gap between germline ends came to 10 bases. The CDR3 is CASSLVQGTYGYTF. The CDR3 bases are TGTGCCAGCAGCTTAGTTCAGGGAACCTATGGCTACACCTTC.

The CDR3 protein is CASSQGQGRTGELFF. CDR3 nucleotide sequence: TGTGCCAGCAGCCAAGGACAGGGACGAACCGGGGAGCTGTTTTTT. This chain links TRBV3-1 (or the pseudogene TRBV3-2) with TRBJ2-2, with 7 bases fitting TRBD1. Germline loops: CDR1 LGHDT, CDR2 YNNKEL (reference sequence). After removal of 1 base from V and 5 bases from J, the junction contained 4 bases not matched to a gene. The CDR3 loop spans 15 amino acids.

V is TRBV6-5 and J is TRBJ2-1, with 10 bases that match TRBD2. Germline lookup yields CDR1 MNHEY and CDR2 SVGAGI. J gave up 4 bases and V 3 bases, and 6 bases lay outside the gene matches. CDR3 size: 16 residues. For the CDR3, the DNA is TGTGCCAGCAGTTATAAAGGACTAGCGGAATACAATGAGCAGTTCTTC. Translation: CASSYKGLAEYNEQFF.

V usage is TRBV5-1 and J usage is TRBJ1-6; a possible D gene is TRBD1 (6 bases). Per the germline V gene, CDR1 is SGHRS and CDR2 is YFSETQ. This CDR3 has 15 residues. V was trimmed by 0 bases and J by 9 bases, leaving 13 bases between them. The CDR3 nucleotides read TGCGCCAGCAGCTTGGCCGGCAGGGGTCGTTCACCCCTCCACTTT. Translation gives CASSLAGRGRSPLHF.

The chain links TRBV30 to TRBJ2-3; 9 nucleotides agree with TRBD1. Looked up from germline, CDR1 is GTSNPN and CDR2 is SVGIG (reference sequence). CDR3 length equals 14 residues. After removal of 3 bases from V and 6 bases from J, the junction contained 7 bases not matched to a gene. CDR3 amino acids: CAWSLDRGSDTQYF. CDR3 sequence (DNA): TGTGCCTGGAGCCTCGACAGGGGGTCTGATACGCAGTATTTT.

This chain uses TRBV5-8 with TRBJ2-7; tentative D call: TRBD1 (5 bases). V was cut by 3 bases and J by 0 bases, with 10 bases left in between. Germline values: CDR1 SGHTS, CDR2 YDEGEE. This CDR3 region has 14 residues. The CDR3 loop is CASSSRQSSYEQYV. The DNA of the CDR3 is TGTGCCAGCAGCTCGCGACAGAGCTCCTACGAGCAGTACGTC.

V usage is TRBV5-5 and J usage is TRBJ2-5; 8 bases fit TRBD1. The CDR3 is made up of 14 amino acids. The junction had 7 bases not matched to a gene; V was cut back by 4 bases and J by 5 bases. The germline V gene has CDR1 SGHKS and CDR2 YYEKEE (reference sequence). This chain's CDR3 is CASSRTGLGETQYF. CDR3 in DNA: TGTGCCAGCAGCAGGACAGGGCTGGGCGAGACCCAGTACTTC.

The rearrangement joins TRBV2 to TRBJ2-5, with D possibly being TRBD1 (6 bases). This CDR3 spans 13 amino acids. Germline CDR1 is SNHLY and CDR2 is FYNNEI. V was pared by 6 bases and J by 3 bases, with 11 bases between. The CDR3 DNA follows: TGTGCCAGCAGCTCGACAGGAAAAGAGACCCAGTACTTC. Amino acid sequence: CASSSTGKETQYF. Full variable domain (outside the CDR3, taken from reference TRBV2 and TRBJ2-5): EPEVTQTPSHQVTQMGQEVILRCVPISNHLYFYWYRQILGQKVEFLVSFYNNEISEKSEIFDDQFSVERPDGSNFTLKIRSTKLEDSAMYFCASSSTGKETQYFGPGTRLLVL.

This sequence joins TRBV2 and TRBJ2-4, with D maybe TRBD1 (6 bases). CDR3 length equals 14 residues. CDR1 SNHLY and CDR2 FYNNEI come from the germline V gene. The V gene lost 3 bases and the J gene lost 6 bases, with 12 bases spanning the gap. The CDR3 region is CASSELGAGNIQYF. DNA of the CDR3: TGTGCCAGCAGTGAGCTGGGGGCGGGAAACATTCAGTACTTC.

The V gene is TRBV10-1, the J gene TRBJ1-4, with 8 positions matching TRBD1. V was pared by 4 bases and J by 0 bases, with 7 bases of the junction left unmatched. This CDR3 is built from 17 residues. CDR1 and CDR2 (germline): WNHNN, SYGVQD (reference sequence). CDR3 protein: CASSGFQQGATNEKLFF. CDR3 nucleotides: TGCGCCAGCAGTGGATTCCAACAGGGGGCAACTAATGAAAAACTGTTTTTT.

The V call is TRBV29-1, the J call TRBJ1-2, with 9 bases that match TRBD1. V gave up 5 bases and J gave up 8 bases; unmatched junction bases: 9. This CDR3 spans 13 amino acids. Germline V gene lookup returns CDR1 SQVTM and CDR2 ANQGSEA. The DNA for the CDR3 is TGCAGCGTTCAAGGACAGGGGACGAGAGGCTACACCTTC. Its protein is CSVQGQGTRGYTF.

This sequence joins TRBV13 and TRBJ1-4; D unresolved. This CDR3 spans 15 amino acids. Germline-derived CDR1 and CDR2 are PRHDT and FYEKMQ (reference sequence). The germline V and J ends were trimmed by 0 bases and 8 bases, with 13 bases remaining between them. CDR3 sequence reads: CASSLGTVLLEKLFF. In DNA form, the CDR3 reads TGTGCCAGCAGCTTAGGAACAGTGCTATTGGAAAAACTGTTTTTT.

CDR3 nucleotide sequence: TGTGCCACCAGTGATTTGCGGTACGGGTCGGTCAATGAGCAGTTCTTC. Protein sequence: CATSDLRYGSVNEQFF. V and J are TRBV24-1 and TRBJ2-1, with D hard to call. V was cut by 0 bases and J by 6 bases, with 14 bases left in between. The CDR3 is made up of 16 amino acids. Germline CDR1 and CDR2: KGHDR and SFDVKD.

This chain uses TRBV10-2 with TRBJ2-7; a weak D match, TRBD2 (5 bases). The germline gives CDR1 WSHSY, CDR2 SAAADI. Between the trimmed V and J ends, which lost 7 bases and 1 base, there was a span of 20 bases. CDR3 size: 16 residues. CDR3 bases: TGCGCCAGCATCCCGCCGCCCCAGCGGCAATCCTACGAGCAGTACGTC. It specifies CASIPPPQRQSYEQYV.